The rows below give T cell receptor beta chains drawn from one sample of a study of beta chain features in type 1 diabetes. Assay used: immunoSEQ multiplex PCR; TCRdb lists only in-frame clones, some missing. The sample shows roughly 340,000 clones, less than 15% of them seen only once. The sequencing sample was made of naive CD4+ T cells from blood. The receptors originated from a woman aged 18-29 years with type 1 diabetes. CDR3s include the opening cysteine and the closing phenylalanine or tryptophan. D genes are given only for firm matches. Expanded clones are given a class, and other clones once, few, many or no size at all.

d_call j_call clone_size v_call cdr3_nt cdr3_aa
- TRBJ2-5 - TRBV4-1 TGCGCCAGCAGCCGACTAGGTTTTGAGACCCAGTACTTC CASSRLGFETQYF
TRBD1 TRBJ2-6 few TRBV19 TGTGCCAGTAGTGCAACGGGACAGAGCTCTGGGGCCAACGTCCTGACTTTC CASSATGQSSGANVLTF
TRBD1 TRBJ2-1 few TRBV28 TGTGCCAGCGGGGGCCGGACAGGGGGCAGAGATGAGCAGTTCTTC CASGGRTGGRDEQFF
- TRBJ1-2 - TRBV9 TGTGCCAGCAGCGTAGATCCGGGAGCTAACTATGGCTACACCTTC CASSVDPGANYGYTF
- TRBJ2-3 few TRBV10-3 TGTGCCATATCGGGAGTCGGAGATACGCAGTATTTT CAISGVGDTQYF
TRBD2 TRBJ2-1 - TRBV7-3 TGTGCCAGCAGCTGGACTAGCGGGAGCGGAAATGAGCAGTTCTTC CASSWTSGSGNEQFF
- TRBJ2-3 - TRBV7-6 TGTGCCAGCAGCTCCCCAAGGACTGCAGATACGCAGTATTTT CASSSPRTADTQYF
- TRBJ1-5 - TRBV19 TGTGCCAGTAGTATCGGTCAGCCCCAGCATTTT CASSIGQPQHF
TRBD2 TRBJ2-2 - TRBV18 TGTGCCAGCTCACCACAGCGGGAGTTTCCGGGGGAGCTGTTTTTT CASSPQREFPGELFF
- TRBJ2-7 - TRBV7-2 TGTGCCAGCAGCTTAGACAGGGAATCCTTCTACGAGCAGTACTTC CASSLDRESFYEQYF
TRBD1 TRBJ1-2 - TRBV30 TGTGCCTGGAGGACAGGGGCCTCTGGCGGGGGCTACACCTTC CAWRTGASGGGYTF
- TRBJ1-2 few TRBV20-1 TGCAGCGCGCGCGCCTCGTATGGCTACACCTTC CSARASYGYTF
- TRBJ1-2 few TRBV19 TGTGCCAGTCTGGGGGGAAGCCCTAACTATGGCTACACCTTC CASLGGSPNYGYTF
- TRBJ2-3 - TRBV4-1 TGCGCCAGCAGCCACAACAGACTGATAGCGAGCCATACGCAGTATTTT CASSHNRLIASHTQYF
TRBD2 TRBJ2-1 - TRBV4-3 TGCGCCAGCAGCCAAGACGAGCGGGAGGCTCCTCGCGAGCAGTTCTTC CASSQDEREAPREQFF
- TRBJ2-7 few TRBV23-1 TGCGCCAGCAGATTTGCGCTAGCTGTCTACGAGCAGTACTTC CASRFALAVYEQYF
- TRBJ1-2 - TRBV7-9 TGTGCCAGCAGCTTAGTCGTTGGCTACACCTTC CASSLVVGYTF
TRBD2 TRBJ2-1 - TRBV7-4 TGTGCCAGCAGCCCGCCGCTAGCGGTAGGCCGTGAGCAGTTCTTC CASSPPLAVGREQFF
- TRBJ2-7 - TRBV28 TGTGCCAGCTCTAGGAAATACGAGCAGTACTTC CASSRKYEQYF
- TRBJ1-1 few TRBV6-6 TGTGCCAGCAGTTACGACGGAGGGAACACTGAAGCTTTCTTT CASSYDGGNTEAFF
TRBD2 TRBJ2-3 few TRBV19 TGTGCCAGTACCGCGGGGGGTACGCAGTATTTT CASTAGGTQYF
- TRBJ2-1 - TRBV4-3 TGCGCCAGCAGCCAAGATCTAAGTGAACAGTTCTTC CASSQDLSEQFF
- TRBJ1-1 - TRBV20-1 TGCAGTGTCCTAGGGGAGGGAGCTTTCTTT CSVLGEGAFF
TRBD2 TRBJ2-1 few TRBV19 TGTGCCAGTAGTATCGAAGCGGGAGTAGGCTACAATGAGCAGTTCTTC CASSIEAGVGYNEQFF
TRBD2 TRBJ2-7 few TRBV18 TGTGCCAGCTCACCACCCTCTAGCGGGAGGGCCTACGAGCAGTACTTC CASSPPSSGRAYEQYF
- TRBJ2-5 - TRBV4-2 TGTGCCAGCAGCCCCGTCAAGGGGGACCTCCAAGAGACCCAGTACTTC CASSPVKGDLQETQYF
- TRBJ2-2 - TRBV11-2 TGTGCCAGCAGCCCCGAGCGCACGCTGGGGAACACCGGGGAGCTGTTTTTT CASSPERTLGNTGELFF
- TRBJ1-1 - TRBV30 TGTGCCTGGAGTGTCTCCGCTGAAGCTTTCTTT CAWSVSAEAFF
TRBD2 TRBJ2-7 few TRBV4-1 TGCGCCAGCAGCCGAGTGGGGGGGGCCTACGAGCAGTACTTC CASSRVGGAYEQYF
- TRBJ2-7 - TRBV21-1 TGTGCCAGCAGCAATTCTCGGACAGGGGGTTCCTTAGAGCAGTACTTC CASSNSRTGGSLEQYF
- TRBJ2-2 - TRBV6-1 TGTGCCAGCAGCCCAGGGGGGTTGGGGGAGCTGTTTTTT CASSPGGLGELFF
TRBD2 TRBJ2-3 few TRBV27 TGTGCCAGCAGTACCTGGACTAGCGGAACCACAGATACGCAGTATTTT CASSTWTSGTTDTQYF
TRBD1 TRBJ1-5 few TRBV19 TGTGCCAGTAGCGCACTGACAGGGCCTCATCAGCCCCAGCATTTT CASSALTGPHQPQHF
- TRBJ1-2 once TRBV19 TGTGCCAGTAGGAGAGGCGGCGGAGGCTATGGCTACACCTTC CASRRGGGGYGYTF
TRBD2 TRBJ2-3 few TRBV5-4 TGTGCCAGCAGCTTGGCCTGGAATAGCGGGAGCGCAGATACGCAGTATTTT CASSLAWNSGSADTQYF
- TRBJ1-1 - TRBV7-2 TGTGCCAGCAGGTTAGACAGAATGAACACTGAAGCTTTCTTT CASRLDRMNTEAFF
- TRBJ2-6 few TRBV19 TGTGCCAGTCGAAGGAGCGGGGCCAACGTCCTGACTTTC CASRRSGANVLTF
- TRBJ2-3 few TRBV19 TGTGCCAGTAGTAAATCCCCCAAAGCGGTCTTCACAGATACGCAGTATTTT CASSKSPKAVFTDTQYF
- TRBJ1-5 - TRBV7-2 TGTGCCAGCAGACCAGGGGAATATGGCAATCAGCCCCAGCATTTT CASRPGEYGNQPQHF
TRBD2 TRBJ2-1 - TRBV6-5 TGTGCCAGCGCCCGGGAGGGAAATGAGCAGTTCTTC CASAREGNEQFF
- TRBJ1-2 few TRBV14 TGTGCCAGCAGCCAAGGACAGTTCTATGGCTACACCTTC CASSQGQFYGYTF
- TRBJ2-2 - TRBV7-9 TGTGCCAGCAGCTTTGGGGGCAGCGGGGAGCTGTTTTTT CASSFGGSGELFF
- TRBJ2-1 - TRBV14 TGTGCCAGCAGTTACAGAGAGACCAGTTACAATGAGCAGTTCTTC CASSYRETSYNEQFF
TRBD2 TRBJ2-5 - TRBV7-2 TGTGCCAGCAGCTTAGTAGGAGCGGGAGGGCAAGAGACCCAGTACTTC CASSLVGAGGQETQYF